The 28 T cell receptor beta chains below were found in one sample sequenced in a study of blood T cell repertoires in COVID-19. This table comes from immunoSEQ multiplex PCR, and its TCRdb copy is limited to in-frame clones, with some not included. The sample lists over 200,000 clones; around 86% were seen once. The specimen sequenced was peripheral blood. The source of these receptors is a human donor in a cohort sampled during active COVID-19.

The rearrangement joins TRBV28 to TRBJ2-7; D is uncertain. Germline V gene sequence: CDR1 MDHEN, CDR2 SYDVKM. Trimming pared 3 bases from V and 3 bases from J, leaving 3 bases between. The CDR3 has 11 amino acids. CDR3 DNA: TGTGCCAGCAGTTTTAACTACGAGCAGTACTTC. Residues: CASSFNYEQYF.

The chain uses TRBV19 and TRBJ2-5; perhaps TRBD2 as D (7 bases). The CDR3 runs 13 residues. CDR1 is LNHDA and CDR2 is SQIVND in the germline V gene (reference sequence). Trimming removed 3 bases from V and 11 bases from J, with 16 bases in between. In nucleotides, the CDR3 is TGTGCCAGTAGTATGAAGTACAGGGAGGGTCAGTACTTC. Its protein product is CASSMKYREGQYF.

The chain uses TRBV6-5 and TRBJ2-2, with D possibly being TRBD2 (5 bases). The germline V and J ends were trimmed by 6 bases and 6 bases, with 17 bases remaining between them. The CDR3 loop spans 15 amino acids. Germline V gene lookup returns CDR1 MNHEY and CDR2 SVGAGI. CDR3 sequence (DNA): TGTGCCAGCAGAATCAGCGGTTCGGGTGCCGGGGAGCTGTTTTTT. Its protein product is CASRISGSGAGELFF.

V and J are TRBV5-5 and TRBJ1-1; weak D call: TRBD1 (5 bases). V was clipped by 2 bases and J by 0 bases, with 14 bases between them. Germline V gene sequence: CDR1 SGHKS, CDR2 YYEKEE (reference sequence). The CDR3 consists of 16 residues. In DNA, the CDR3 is TGTGCCAGCAGCTTACAGGTAACCAGTTTGAACACTGAAGCTTTCTTT. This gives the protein CASSLQVTSLNTEAFF.

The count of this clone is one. For the CDR3, the DNA is TGTGCCAGCAGTTCCGACAGGGGGACTGAAGCTTTCTTT. This gives the protein CASSSDRGTEAFF. The rearrangement joins TRBV12-3 or TRBV12-4 to TRBJ1-1; 9 nucleotides align to TRBD1. The CDR3 contains 13 residues. With V trimmed by 4 bases and J by 5 bases, 2 bases remained unmatched.

The CDR3 region has the DNA TGTGCCAGCAGTAGGGGTCGATATGGCTACACCTTC. Its protein is CASSRGRYGYTF. V is TRBV28 and J is TRBJ1-2; D is perhaps TRBD1 (5 bases). CDR3 length: 12 amino acids. Germline V gives CDR1 MDHEN, CDR2 SYDVKM. Trimming pared 5 bases from V and 5 bases from J, leaving 9 bases between.

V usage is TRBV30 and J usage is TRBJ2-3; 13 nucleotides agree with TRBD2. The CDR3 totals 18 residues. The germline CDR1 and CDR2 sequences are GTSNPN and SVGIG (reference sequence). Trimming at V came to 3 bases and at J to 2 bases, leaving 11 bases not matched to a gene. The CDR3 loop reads CAWSGLAGASVFTDTQYF. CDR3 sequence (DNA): TGTGCCTGGAGCGGACTAGCGGGAGCCTCAGTTTTCACAGATACGCAGTATTTT.

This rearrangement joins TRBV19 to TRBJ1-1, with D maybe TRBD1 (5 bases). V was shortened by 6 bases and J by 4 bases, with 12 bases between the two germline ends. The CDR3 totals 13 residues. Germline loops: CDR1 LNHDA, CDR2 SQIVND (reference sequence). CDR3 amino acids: CASRVGEGTEAFF. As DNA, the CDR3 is TGTGCCAGTAGGGTGGGGGAGGGCACTGAAGCTTTCTTT.

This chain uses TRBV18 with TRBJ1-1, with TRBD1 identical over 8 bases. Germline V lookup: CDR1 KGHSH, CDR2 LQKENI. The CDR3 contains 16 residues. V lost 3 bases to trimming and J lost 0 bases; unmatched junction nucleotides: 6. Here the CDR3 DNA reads TGTGCCAGCTCACCTGCCCGGGACAGGATGAACACTGAAGCTTTCTTT. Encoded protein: CASSPARDRMNTEAFF.

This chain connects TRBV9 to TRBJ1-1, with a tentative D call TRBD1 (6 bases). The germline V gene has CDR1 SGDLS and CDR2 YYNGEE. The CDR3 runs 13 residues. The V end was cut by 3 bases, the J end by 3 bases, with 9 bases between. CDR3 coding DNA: TGTGCCAGCAGCGGCAGGGGAGACACTGAAGCTTTCTTT. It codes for CASSGRGDTEAFF.

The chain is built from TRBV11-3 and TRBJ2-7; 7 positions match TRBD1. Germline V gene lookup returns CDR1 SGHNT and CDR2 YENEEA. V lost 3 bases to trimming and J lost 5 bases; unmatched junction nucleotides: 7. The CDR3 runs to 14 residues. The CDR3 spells CASSLTGSRDEQYF. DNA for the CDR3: TGTGCCAGCAGCTTGACAGGGTCCCGTGACGAGCAGTACTTC.

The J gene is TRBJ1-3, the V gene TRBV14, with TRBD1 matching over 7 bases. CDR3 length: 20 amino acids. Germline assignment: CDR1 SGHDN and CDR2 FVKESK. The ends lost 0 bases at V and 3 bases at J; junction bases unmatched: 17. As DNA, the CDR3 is TGTGCCAGCAGCCAAGATCGGGGTTTAGGAGGGGGCTATTGTGGAAACACCATATATTTT. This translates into CASSQDRGLGGGYCGNTIYF. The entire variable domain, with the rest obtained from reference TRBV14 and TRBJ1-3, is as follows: EAGVTQFPSHSVIEKGQTVTLRCDPISGHDNLYWYRRVMGKEIKFLLHFVKESKQDESGMPNNRFLAERTGGTYSTLKVQPAELEDSGVYFCASSQDRGLGGGYCGNTIYFGEGSWLTVV.

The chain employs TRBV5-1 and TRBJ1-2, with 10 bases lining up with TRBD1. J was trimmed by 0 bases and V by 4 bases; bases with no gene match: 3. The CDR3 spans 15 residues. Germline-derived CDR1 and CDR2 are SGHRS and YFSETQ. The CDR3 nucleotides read TGCGCCAGCAGCCGGGACAGGGGCGCTAACTATGGCTACACCTTC. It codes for CASSRDRGANYGYTF.

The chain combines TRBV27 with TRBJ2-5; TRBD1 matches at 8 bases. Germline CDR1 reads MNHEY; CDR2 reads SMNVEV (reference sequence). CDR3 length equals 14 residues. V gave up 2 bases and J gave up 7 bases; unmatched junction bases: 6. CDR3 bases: TGTGCCAGCAGTTTAGGGGACAGGCTTGGGACCCAGTACTTC. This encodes CASSLGDRLGTQYF.

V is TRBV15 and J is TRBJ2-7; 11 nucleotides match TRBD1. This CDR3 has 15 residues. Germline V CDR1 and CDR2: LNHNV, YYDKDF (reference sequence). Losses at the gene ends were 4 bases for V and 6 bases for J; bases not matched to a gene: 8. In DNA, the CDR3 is TGTGCCACCAGCAAGGGGGGGACAGGGGGTATCGAGCAGTACTTC. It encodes CATSKGGTGGIEQYF.

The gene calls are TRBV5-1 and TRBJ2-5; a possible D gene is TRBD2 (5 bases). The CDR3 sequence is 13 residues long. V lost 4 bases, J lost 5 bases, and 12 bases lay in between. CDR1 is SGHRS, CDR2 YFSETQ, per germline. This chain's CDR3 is CASSRDSRETQYF. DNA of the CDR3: TGCGCCAGCAGCCGGGATTCCCGGGAGACCCAGTACTTC.

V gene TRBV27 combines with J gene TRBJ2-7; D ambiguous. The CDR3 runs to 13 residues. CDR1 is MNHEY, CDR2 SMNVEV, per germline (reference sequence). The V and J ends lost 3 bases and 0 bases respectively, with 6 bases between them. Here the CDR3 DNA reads TGTGCCAGCAGTTTTTCTAACTCCTACGAGCAGTACTTC. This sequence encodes CASSFSNSYEQYF.

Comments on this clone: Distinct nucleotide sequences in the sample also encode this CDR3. The CDR3 sequence: CASSTDRGNQPQHF. The DNA for the CDR3 is TGTGCCAGTAGTACGGACAGGGGTAATCAGCCCCAGCATTTT. This chain links TRBV19 with TRBJ1-5; 9 bases align to TRBD1. The germline V gene has CDR1 LNHDA and CDR2 SQIVND (reference sequence). This CDR3 is 14 amino acids long. The J segment lost 4 bases and the V segment lost 4 bases, leaving 2 bases of the junction unmatched.

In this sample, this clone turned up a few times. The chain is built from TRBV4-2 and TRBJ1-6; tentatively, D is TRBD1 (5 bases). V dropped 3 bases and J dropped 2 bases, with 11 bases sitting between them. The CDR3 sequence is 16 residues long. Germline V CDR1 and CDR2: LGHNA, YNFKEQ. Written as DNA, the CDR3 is TGTGCCAGCAGCCAGGTGACAGAGCCCTATAATTCACCCCTCCACTTT. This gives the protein CASSQVTEPYNSPLHF.

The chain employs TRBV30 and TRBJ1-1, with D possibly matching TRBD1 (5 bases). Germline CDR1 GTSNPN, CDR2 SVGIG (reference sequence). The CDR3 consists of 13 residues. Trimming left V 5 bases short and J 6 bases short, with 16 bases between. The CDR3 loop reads CAWSDTDWPEAFF. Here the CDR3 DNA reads TGTGCCTGGTCGGACACGGATTGGCCTGAAGCTTTCTTT.

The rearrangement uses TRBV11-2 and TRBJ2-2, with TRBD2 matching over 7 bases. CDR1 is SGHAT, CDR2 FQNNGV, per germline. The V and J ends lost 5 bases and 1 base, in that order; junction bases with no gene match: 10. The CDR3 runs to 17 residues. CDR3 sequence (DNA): TGTGCCAGCAGCGTCCGGGGCGGGAGTATGAACACCGGGGAGCTGTTTTTT. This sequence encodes CASSVRGGSMNTGELFF.

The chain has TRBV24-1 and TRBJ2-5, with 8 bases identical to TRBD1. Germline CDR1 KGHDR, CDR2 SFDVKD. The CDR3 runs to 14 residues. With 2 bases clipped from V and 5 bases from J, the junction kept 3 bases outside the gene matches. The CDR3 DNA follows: TGTGCCACCAGTGATTGGACAGGGCAGGAGACCCAGTACTTC. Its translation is CATSDWTGQETQYF.

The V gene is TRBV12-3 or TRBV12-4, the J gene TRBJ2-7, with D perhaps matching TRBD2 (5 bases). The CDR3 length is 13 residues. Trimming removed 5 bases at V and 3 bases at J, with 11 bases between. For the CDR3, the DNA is TGTGCCAGCAGTAACCGAGGGAGCTACGAGCAGTACTTC. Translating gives CASSNRGSYEQYF.

CDR3 protein: CASSEILAGGHNEQFF. The CDR3 DNA reads as TGTGCCAGCAGCGAAATATTAGCGGGAGGCCACAATGAGCAGTTCTTC. This chain joins TRBV6-2 or TRBV6-3 and TRBJ2-1, with TRBD2 matching over 10 bases. The CDR3 covers 16 residues. Looked up from germline, CDR1 is MNHEY and CDR2 is SVGEGT. V was clipped by 6 bases and J by 5 bases; unmatched bases: 10.

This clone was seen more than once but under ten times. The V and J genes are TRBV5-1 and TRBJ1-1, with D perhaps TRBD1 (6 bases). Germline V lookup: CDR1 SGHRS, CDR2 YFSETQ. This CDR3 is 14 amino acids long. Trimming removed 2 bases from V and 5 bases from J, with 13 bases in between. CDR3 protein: CASSLGQMRTEAFF. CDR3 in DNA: TGCGCCAGCAGCTTAGGACAGATGAGGACTGAAGCTTTCTTT.

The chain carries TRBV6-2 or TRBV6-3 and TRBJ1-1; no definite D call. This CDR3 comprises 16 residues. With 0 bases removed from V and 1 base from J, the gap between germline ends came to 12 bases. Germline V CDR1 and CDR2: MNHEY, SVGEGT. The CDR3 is CASSYSRRGGNTEAFF. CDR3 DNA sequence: TGTGCCAGCAGTTACTCGAGGCGGGGAGGGAACACTGAAGCTTTCTTT.

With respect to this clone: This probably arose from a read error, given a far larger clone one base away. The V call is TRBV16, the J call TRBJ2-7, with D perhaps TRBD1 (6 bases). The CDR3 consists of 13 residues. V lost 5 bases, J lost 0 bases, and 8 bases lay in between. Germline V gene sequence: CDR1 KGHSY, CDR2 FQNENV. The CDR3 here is CASSSDSSYEQYF. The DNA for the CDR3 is TGTGCCAGCAGCTCGGACAGCTCCTACGAGCAGTACTTC.

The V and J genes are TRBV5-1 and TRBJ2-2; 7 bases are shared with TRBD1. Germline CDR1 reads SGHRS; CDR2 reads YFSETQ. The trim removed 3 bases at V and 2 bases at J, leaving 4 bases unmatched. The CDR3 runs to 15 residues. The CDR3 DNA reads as TGCGCCAGCAGCTACCGGGACAGTAACACCGGGGAGCTGTTTTTT. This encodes CASSYRDSNTGELFF. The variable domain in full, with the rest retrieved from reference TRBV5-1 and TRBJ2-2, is KAGVTQTPRYLIKTRGQQVTLSCSPISGHRSVSWYQQTPGQGLQFLFEYFSETQRNKGNFPGRFSGRQFSNSRSEMNVSTLELGDSALYLCASSYRDSNTGELFFGEGSRLTVL.